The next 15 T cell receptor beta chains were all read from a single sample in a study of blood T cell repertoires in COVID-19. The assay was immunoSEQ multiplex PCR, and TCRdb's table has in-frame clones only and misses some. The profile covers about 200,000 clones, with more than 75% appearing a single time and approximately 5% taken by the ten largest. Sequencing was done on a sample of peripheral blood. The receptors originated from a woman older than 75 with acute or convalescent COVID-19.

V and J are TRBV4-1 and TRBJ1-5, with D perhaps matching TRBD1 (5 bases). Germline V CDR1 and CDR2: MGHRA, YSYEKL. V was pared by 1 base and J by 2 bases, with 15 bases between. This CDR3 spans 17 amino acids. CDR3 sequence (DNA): TGCGCCAGCAGCCAAGTTATGGCAGGGCATGGCAATCAGCCCCAGCATTTT. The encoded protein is CASSQVMAGHGNQPQHF.

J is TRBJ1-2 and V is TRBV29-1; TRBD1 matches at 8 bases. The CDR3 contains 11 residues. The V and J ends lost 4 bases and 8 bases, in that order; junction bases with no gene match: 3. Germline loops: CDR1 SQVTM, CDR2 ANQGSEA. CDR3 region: CSVGTGLGYTF. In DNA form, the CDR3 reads TGCAGCGTTGGGACAGGGCTCGGCTACACCTTC.

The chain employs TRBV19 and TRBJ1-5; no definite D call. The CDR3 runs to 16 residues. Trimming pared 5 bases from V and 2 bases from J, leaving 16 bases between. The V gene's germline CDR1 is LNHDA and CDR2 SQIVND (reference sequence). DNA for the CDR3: TGTGCCAGTAGTCCCAGCGTACCCGGGGGCAATCAGCCCCAGCATTTT. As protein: CASSPSVPGGNQPQHF.

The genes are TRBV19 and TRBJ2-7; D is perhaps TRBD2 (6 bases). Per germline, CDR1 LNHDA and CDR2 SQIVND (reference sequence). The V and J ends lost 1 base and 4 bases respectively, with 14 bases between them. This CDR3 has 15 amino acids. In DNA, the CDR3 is TGTGCCAGTAGTATAGTAGGGACTTCGCCGTACGAGCAGTACTTC. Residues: CASSIVGTSPYEQYF.

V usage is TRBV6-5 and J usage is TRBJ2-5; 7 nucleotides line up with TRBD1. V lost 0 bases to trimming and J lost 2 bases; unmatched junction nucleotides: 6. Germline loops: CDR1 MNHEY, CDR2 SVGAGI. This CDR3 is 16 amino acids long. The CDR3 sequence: CASSYSMGTAQETQYF. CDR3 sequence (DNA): TGTGCCAGCAGTTACTCGATGGGGACAGCGCAAGAGACCCAGTACTTC.

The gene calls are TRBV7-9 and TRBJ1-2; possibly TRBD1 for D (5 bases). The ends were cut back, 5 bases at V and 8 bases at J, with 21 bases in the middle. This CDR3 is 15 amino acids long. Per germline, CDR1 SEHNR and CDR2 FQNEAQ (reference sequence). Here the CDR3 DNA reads TGTGCCAGCAGCCCCGATGGCCAGCAGGGCATGGGCTACACCTTC. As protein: CASSPDGQQGMGYTF. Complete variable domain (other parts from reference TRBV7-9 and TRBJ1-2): DTGVSQNPRHKITKRGQNVTFRCDPISEHNRLYWYRQTLGQGPEFLTYFQNEAQLEKSRLLSDRFSAERPKGSFSTLEIQRTEQGDSAMYLCASSPDGQQGMGYTFGSGTRLTVV.

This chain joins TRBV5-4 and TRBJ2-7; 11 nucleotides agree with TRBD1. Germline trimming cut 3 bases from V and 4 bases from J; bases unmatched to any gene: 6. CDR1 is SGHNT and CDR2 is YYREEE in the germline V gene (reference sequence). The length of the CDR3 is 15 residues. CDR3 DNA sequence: TGTGCCAGCAGCTCGCCCGGACAGGGGGCTTACGAGCAGTACTTC. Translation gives CASSSPGQGAYEQYF.

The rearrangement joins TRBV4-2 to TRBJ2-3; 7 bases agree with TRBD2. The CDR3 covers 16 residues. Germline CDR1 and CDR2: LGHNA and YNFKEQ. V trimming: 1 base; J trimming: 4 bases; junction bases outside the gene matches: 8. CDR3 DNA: TGTGCCAGCAGCCAAGTGGTGCGGGAGACCGCAGATACGCAGTATTTT. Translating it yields CASSQVVRETADTQYF.

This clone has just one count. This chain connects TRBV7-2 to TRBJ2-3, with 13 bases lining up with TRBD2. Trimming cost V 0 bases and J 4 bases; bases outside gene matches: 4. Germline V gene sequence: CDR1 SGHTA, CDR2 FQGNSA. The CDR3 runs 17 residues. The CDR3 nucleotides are TGTGCCAGCAGCTTAGCGGGGACTAGCGGGACCCCAGATACGCAGTATTTT. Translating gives CASSLAGTSGTPDTQYF.

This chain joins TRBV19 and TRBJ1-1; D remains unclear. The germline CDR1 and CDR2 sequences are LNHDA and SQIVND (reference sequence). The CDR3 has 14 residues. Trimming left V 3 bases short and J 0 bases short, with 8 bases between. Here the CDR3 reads CASSMSVLNTEAFF. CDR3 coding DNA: TGTGCCAGTAGTATGTCGGTGTTGAACACTGAAGCTTTCTTT.

The CDR3 bases are TGTGCCAGCAGCTTGGGGGGACTAGCGCTAAAAAACATTCAGTACTTC. Amino acid sequence: CASSLGGLALKNIQYF. V gene TRBV7-9 combines with J gene TRBJ2-4; 10 positions match TRBD2. V lost 3 bases, J lost 4 bases, and 6 bases stayed unmatched. Germline lookup yields CDR1 SEHNR and CDR2 FQNEAQ (reference sequence). This CDR3 comprises 16 residues.

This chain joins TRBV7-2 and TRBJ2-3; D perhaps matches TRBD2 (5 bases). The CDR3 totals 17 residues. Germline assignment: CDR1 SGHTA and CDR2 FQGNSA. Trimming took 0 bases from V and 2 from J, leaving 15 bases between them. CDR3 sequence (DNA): TGTGCCAGCAGCTTAGCGCTTAGCGCCTCGTACACAGATACGCAGTATTTT. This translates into CASSLALSASYTDTQYF.

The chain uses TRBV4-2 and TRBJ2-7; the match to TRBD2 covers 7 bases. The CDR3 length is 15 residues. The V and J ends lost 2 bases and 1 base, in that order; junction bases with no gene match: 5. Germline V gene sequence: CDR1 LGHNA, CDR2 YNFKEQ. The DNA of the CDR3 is TGTGCCAGCAGCCAACGGACTAGGAGTTCCTACGAGCAGTACTTC. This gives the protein CASSQRTRSSYEQYF.

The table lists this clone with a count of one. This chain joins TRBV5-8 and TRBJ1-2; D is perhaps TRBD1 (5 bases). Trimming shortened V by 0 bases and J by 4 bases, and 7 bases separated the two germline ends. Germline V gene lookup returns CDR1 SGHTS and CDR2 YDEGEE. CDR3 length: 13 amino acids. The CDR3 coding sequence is TGTGCCAGCAGCTTGGCCAGGGCCTATGGCTACACCTTC. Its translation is CASSLARAYGYTF.

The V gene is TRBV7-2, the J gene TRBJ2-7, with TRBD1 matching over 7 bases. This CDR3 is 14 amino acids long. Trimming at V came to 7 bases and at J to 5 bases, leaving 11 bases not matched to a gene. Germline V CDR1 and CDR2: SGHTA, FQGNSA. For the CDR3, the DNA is TGTGCCAGCACCCCGGGACAGTTTCTGCACGAGCAGTACTTC. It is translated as CASTPGQFLHEQYF. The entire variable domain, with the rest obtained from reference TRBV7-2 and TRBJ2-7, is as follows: GAGVSQSPSNKVTEKGKDVELRCDPISGHTALYWYRQSLGQGLEFLIYFQGNSAPDKSGLPSDRFSAERTGGSVSTLTIQRTQQEDSAVYLCASTPGQFLHEQYFGPGTRLTVT.